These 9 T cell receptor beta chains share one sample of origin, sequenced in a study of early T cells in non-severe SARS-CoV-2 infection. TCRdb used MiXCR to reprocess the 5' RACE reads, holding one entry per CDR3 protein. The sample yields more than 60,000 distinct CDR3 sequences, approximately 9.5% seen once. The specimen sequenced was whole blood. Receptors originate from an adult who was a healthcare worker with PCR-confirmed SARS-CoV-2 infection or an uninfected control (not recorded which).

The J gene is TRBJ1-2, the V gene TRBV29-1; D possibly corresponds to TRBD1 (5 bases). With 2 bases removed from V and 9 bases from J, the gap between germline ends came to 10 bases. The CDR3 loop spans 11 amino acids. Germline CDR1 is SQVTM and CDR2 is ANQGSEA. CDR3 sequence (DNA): TGCAGCGTTGAACCAGACAGAAGCTACACCTTC. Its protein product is CSVEPDRSYTF.

The CDR3 reads CASSSDESDTGELFF. The CDR3 DNA is TGTGCCAGCAGCTCCGACGAGTCAGACACCGGGGAGCTGTTTTTT. This chain links TRBV5-5 with TRBJ2-2; no reliable D call. CDR3 length: 15 amino acids. V was clipped by 3 bases and J by 3 bases, with 12 bases between them. The germline V gene encodes CDR1 SGHKS and CDR2 YYEKEE (reference sequence). Looking up the rest from reference TRBV5-5 and TRBJ2-2 gives the full variable domain: DAGVTQSPTHLIKTRGQQVTLRCSPISGHKSVSWYQQVLGQGPQFIFQYYEKEERGRGNFPDRFSARQFPNYSSELNVNALLLGDSALYLCASSSDESDTGELFFGEGSRLTVL.

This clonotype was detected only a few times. The CDR3 nucleotides read TGTGCCAGCAGTGACGAAGGGACTAGCAACACCGGGGAGCTGTTTTTT. Encoded protein: CASSDEGTSNTGELFF. The gene calls are TRBV6-4 and TRBJ2-2; 9 bases are shared with TRBD2. Germline V gene data show CDR1 as MRHNA and CDR2 as SNTAGT. V lost 2 bases and J lost 2; bases outside the gene matches: 3. This CDR3 has 16 amino acids.

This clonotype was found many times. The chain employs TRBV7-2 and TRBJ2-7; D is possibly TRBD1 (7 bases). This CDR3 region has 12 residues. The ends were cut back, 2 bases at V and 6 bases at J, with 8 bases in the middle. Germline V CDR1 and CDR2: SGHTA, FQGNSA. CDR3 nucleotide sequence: TGTGCCAGCAGCTTACAGGGGGGCGAGCAGTACTTC. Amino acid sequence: CASSLQGGEQYF.

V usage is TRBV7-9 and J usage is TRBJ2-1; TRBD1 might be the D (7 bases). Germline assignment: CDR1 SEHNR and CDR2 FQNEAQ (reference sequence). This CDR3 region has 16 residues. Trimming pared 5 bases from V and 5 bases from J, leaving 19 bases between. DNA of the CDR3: TGTGCCAGCAGCGGAGGGGGACAGAGACACCACAATGAGCAGTTCTTC. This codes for CASSGGGQRHHNEQFF. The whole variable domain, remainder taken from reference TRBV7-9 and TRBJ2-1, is DTGVSQNPRHKITKRGQNVTFRCDPISEHNRLYWYRQTLGQGPEFLTYFQNEAQLEKSRLLSDRFSAERPKGSFSTLEIQRTEQGDSAMYLCASSGGGQRHHNEQFFGPGTRLTVL.

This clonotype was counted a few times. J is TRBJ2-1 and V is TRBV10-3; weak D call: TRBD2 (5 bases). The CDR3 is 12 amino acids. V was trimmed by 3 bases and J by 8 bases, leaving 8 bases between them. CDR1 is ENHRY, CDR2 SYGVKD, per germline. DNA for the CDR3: TGTGCCATCAGTGACGGCGGGTATGAGCAGTTCTTC. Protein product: CAISDGGYEQFF.

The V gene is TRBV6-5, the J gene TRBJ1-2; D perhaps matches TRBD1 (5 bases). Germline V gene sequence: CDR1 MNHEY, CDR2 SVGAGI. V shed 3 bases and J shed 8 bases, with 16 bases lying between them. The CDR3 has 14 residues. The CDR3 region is CASSYAGTGRGYTF. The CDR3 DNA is TGTGCCAGCAGTTATGCAGGGACGGGCCGGGGCTACACCTTC.

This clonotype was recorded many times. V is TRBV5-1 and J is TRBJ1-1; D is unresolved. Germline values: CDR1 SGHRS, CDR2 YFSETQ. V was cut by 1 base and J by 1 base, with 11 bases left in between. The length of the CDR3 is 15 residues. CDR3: CASSLSQLPNTEAFF. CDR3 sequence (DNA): TGCGCCAGCAGCTTGAGCCAGCTACCGAACACTGAAGCTTTCTTT.

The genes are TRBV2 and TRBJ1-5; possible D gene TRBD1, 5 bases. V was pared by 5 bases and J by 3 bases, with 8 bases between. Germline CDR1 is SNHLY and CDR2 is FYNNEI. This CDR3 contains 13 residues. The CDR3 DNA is TGTGCCAGCAGTCGGACACCCAATCAGCCCCAGCATTTT. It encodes CASSRTPNQPQHF.